This entry features one T cell receptor beta chain sequence. Random-hexamer reverse transcription was applied to roughly 0.5 to 1 ug RNA. MiXCR was run by TCRdb on the immunoSEQ multiplex PCR reads, yielding one entry per CDR3 protein. Of 160,000 or so distinct CDR3 sequences in the sample, nearly 97% are singletons; the top ten hold over 0.12%. The data are from a study of CD8 T cells in Susac syndrome. Trimming took 2 bases from V and 8 from J, leaving 9 bases between them. Germline V CDR1 and CDR2: SEHNR, FQNEAQ (reference sequence). This CDR3 has 12 residues. V and J are TRBV7-9 and TRBJ1-2; no definite D call. The source material was CD8+ T cells from PBMCs. The sequence was obtained from a human donor with multiple sclerosis. The CDR3 loop reads CASSLNGPGYTF. The CDR3 coding sequence is TGTGCCAGCAGCTTAAATGGCCCAGGCTACACCTTC. Using reference TRBV7-9 and TRBJ1-2 for the parts outside the CDR3, the full variable domain is DTGVSQNPRHKITKRGQNVTFRCDPISEHNRLYWYRQTLGQGPEFLTYFQNEAQLEKSRLLSDRFSAERPKGSFSTLEIQRTEQGDSAMYLCASSLNGPGYTFGSGTRLTVV.